A selection of T cell receptor beta chains follows, all from one sample in a study of graft-versus-host responses after intestinal transplantation. These receptors have no known antigen. Some clones are missing from TCRdb's copy, which holds only in-frame ones; the method was immunoSEQ multiplex PCR. The sample lists around 26,000 clones, almost 85% occurring once. The sample here was unstimulated CD8+ T cells sorted from spleen or lymph node cells, taken before transplant. The receptors come from a human donor who was the organ donor for an intestinal transplant. CDR3s include the opening cysteine and the closing phenylalanine or tryptophan. The D gene is left open where the match is weak. For some rows the clone size is stated as once, few or many, or as a class when expanded; others skip it.

TRBJ2-7 TRBV30 . . 13 TGTGCCTGGAGTGCGGGGTTCTCCTACGAGCAGTACTTC CAWSAGFSYEQYF
TRBJ2-5 TRBV12-5 . . 17 TGTGCTAGTGGTCCAGACACGGGGGTTTCTGCACGAGAGACCCAGTACTTC CASGPDTGVSARETQYF
TRBJ2-7 TRBV7-8 TRBD1 . 15 TGTGCCAGCAGCTTACCAGGGGGCATGACCTACGAGCAGTACTTC CASSLPGGMTYEQYF
TRBJ1-2 TRBV6-5 . . 15 TGTGCCAGCAGACTCGTAACGACAGGAAACTATGGCTACACCTTC CASRLVTTGNYGYTF
TRBJ2-7 TRBV5-4 . few 13 TGTGCCAGCAGCATGGACAACTTCGAGGAGCAGTACTTC CASSMDNFEEQYF
TRBJ2-2 TRBV7-9 . . 15 TGTGCCAGCAGCTTATCCGGGGGCCTGGCCGGGGAGCTGTTTTTT CASSLSGGLAGELFF
TRBJ1-5 TRBV27 . . 14 TGTGCCAGCAGTTTCGGGGGGGCCAATCAGCCCCAGCATTTT CASSFGGANQPQHF
TRBJ1-1 TRBV7-6 . . 13 TGTGCCAGCAGCTTAATGACCGGGGGGGCAGCTTTCTTT CASSLMTGGAAFF
TRBJ1-2 TRBV7-8 . . 15 TGTGCCAGCAGCTTACAGCAGGGAATGGACTATGGCTACACCTTC CASSLQQGMDYGYTF
TRBJ1-1 TRBV5-3 . . 13 TGTGCCAGAAGCCCAGGACAGAACACTGAAGCTTTCTTT CARSPGQNTEAFF
TRBJ1-2 TRBV2 . . 11 TGTGCCAGCAGTGAAGGATATGGCTACACCTTC CASSEGYGYTF
TRBJ2-1 TRBV5-4 TRBD2 . 15 TGTGCCAGCAGCTTGAGGAGCGGGAGAGGCAATGAGCAGTTCTTC CASSLRSGRGNEQFF
TRBJ2-7 TRBV4-1 . . 15 TGCGCCAGCAGCCAAGTTCAGGCCAGCTCCTACGAGCAGTACTTC CASSQVQASSYEQYF
TRBJ1-1 TRBV4-1 TRBD1 . 16 TGCGCCAGCAGCCAAGGGACAGGGGGCGTGAACACTGAAGCTTTCTTT CASSQGTGGVNTEAFF
TRBJ2-7 TRBV7-6 TRBD1 . 16 TGTGCCAGCAGCATATGGGGTGGGACAGGGATCTACGAGCAGTACTTC CASSIWGGTGIYEQYF
TRBJ2-4 TRBV21-1 . . 16 TGTGCCAGCAGCAAACGCCTGGTGTGTAGGAGGAACATTCAGTACTTC CASSKRLVCRRNIQYF
TRBJ1-2 TRBV27 TRBD1 once 13 TGTGCCAGCAGTGGGACAGGGAATTATGGCTACACCTTC CASSGTGNYGYTF
TRBJ2-7 TRBV29-1 . . 13 TGCAGCGTTGAAGGTCAGGGGCACTACGAGCAGTACTTC CSVEGQGHYEQYF
TRBJ2-1 TRBV6-5 TRBD1 . 15 TGTGCCAGCAGCTTCCATCAGGGGGCCTACAATGAGCAGTTCTTC CASSFHQGAYNEQFF
TRBJ1-4 TRBV5-1 . . 17 TGCGCCAGCAGCTTGGTTGGAGAGGGTACAACTAATGAAAAACTGTTTTTT CASSLVGEGTTNEKLFF
TRBJ2-1 TRBV6-1 . few 17 TGTGCCAGCAGTGTACCCGTCCAGGGAGGTTCCTACAATGAGCAGTTCTTC CASSVPVQGGSYNEQFF
TRBJ1-6 TRBV19 TRBD1 . 16 TGTGCCAGTAGCGCCCGGGACAGGGCATATAATTCACCCCTCCACTTT CASSARDRAYNSPLHF
TRBJ2-7 TRBV6-1 TRBD1 . 13 TGTGCCAGCAACCCACAGGGGGTCTACGAGCAGTACTTC CASNPQGVYEQYF
TRBJ1-2 TRBV6-5 . few 15 TGTGCCAGCAGTTACCACCCCAAGGGGTTCGGGGGCTACACCTTC CASSYHPKGFGGYTF
TRBJ2-5 TRBV15 TRBD1 . 17 TGTGCCACCAGCACCCCGGGACAGGGACCAATTCAAGAGACCCAGTACTTC CATSTPGQGPIQETQYF
TRBJ2-7 TRBV6-5 TRBD1 . 15 TGTGCCAGCAGGCTCCGGGACAGGGTGGGATACGAGCAGTACTTC CASRLRDRVGYEQYF
TRBJ1-1 TRBV19 . few 11 TGTGCCAGTAGCCTACTTCGGGAAGCTTTCTTT CASSLLREAFF